The text below deals with one T cell receptor beta chain. A multiplex PCR was run with 60 Vbeta primers and 13 Jbeta primers. The assay was immunoSEQ multiplex PCR, and TCRdb's table has in-frame clones only and misses some. The sample holds some 130,000 clones, about four fifths seen once. These data are taken from a study of cytomegalovirus exposure and HLA in healthy donors. Germline V gene data show CDR1 as MGHDK and CDR2 as SYGVNS. The CDR3 loop spans 12 amino acids. Trimming removed 4 bases from V and 1 base from J, with 4 bases in between. V usage is TRBV25-1 and J usage is TRBJ2-5; no reliable D call. The sequencing input was PBMCs. The source of this sequence is a man aged 30 to 39 in good health. In nucleotides, the CDR3 is TGTGCCAGCAGTGGTCTCCAAGAGACCCAGTACTTC. This codes for CASSGLQETQYF.